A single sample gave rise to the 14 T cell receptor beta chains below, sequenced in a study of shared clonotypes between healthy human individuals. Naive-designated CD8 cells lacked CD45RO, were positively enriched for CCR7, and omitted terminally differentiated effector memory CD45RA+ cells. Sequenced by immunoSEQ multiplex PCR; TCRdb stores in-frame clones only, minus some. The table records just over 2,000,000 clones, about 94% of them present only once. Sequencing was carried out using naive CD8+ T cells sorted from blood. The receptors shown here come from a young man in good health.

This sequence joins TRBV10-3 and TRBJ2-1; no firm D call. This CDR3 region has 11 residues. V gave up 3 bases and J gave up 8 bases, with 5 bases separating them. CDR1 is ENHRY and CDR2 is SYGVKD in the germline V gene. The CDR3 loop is CAISEVDEQFF. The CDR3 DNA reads TGTGCCATCAGTGAAGTGGATGAGCAGTTCTTC.

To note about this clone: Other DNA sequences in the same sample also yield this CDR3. The CDR3 region is CASSQEQGSYEQYF. The CDR3 DNA is TGCGCCAGCAGCCAAGAGCAGGGGAGCTACGAGCAGTACTTC. This chain uses TRBV4-1 with TRBJ2-7, with D perhaps matching TRBD1 (6 bases). This CDR3 is 14 amino acids long. CDR1 MGHRA and CDR2 YSYEKL come from the germline V gene. V lost 0 bases and J lost 3, with 9 bases in between.

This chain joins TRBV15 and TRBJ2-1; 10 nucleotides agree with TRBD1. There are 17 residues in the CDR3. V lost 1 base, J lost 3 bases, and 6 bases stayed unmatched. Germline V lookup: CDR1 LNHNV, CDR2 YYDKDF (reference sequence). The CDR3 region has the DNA TGTGCCACCAGCAGAGGGGAAGGACAGGGGGGCTACAATGAGCAGTTCTTC. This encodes CATSRGEGQGGYNEQFF.

The CDR3 bases are TGCGCCAGCCCGGTAGACCTAGCGGGACCCTACGGGAATGAGCAGTTCTTC. It encodes CASPVDLAGPYGNEQFF. The chain is built from TRBV5-1 and TRBJ2-1, with 9 bases fitting TRBD2. CDR1 and CDR2 from the germline V gene are SGHRS and YFSETQ. V lost 7 bases and J lost 7; bases outside the gene matches: 18. The CDR3 is made up of 17 amino acids.

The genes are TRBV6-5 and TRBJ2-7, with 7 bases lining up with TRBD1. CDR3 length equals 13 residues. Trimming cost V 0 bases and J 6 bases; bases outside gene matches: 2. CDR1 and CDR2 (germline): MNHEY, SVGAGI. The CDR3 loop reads CASSYSTGPEQYF. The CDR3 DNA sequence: TGTGCCAGCAGTTACTCGACAGGGCCCGAGCAGTACTTC.

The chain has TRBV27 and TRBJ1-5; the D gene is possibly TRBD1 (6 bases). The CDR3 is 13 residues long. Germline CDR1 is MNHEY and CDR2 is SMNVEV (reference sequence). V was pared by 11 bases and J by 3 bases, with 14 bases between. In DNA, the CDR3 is TGTGCCGCAAGCAGGGGCTTCAATCAGCCCCAGCATTTT. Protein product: CAASRGFNQPQHF.

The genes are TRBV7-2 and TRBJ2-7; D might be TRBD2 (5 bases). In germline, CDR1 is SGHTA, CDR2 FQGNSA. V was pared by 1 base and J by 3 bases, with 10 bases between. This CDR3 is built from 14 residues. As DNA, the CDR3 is TGTGCCAGCAGCTTAGGGGTGGGAGTCTACGAGCAGTACTTC. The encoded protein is CASSLGVGVYEQYF. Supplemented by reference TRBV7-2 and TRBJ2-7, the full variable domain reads GAGVSQSPSNKVTEKGKDVELRCDPISGHTALYWYRQSLGQGLEFLIYFQGNSAPDKSGLPSDRFSAERTGGSVSTLTIQRTQQEDSAVYLCASSLGVGVYEQYFGPGTRLTVT.

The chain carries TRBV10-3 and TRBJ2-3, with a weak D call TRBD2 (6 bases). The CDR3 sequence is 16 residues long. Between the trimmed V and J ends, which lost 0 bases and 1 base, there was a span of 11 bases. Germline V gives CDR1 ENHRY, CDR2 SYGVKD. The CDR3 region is CAISESGASGTDTQYF. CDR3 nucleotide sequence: TGTGCCATCAGTGAGTCAGGGGCTAGCGGCACAGATACGCAGTATTTT.

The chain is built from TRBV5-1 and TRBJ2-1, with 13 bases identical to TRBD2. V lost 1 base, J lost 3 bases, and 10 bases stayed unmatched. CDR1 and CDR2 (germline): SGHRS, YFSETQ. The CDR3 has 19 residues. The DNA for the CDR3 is TGCGCCAGCAGCTTGTCCGGGACTAGCGGGAAGAGGCTCTACAATGAGCAGTTCTTC. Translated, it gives CASSLSGTSGKRLYNEQFF.

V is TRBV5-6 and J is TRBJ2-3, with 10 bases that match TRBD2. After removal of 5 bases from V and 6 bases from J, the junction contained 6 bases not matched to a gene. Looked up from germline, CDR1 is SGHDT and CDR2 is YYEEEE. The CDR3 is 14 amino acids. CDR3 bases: TGTGCCAGCAGACTAGCGGGGCTCTTCGATACGCAGTATTTT. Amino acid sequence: CASRLAGLFDTQYF. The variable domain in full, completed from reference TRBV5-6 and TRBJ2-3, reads DAGVTQSPTHLIKTRGQQVTLRCSPKSGHDTVSWYQQALGQGPQFIFQYYEEEERQRGNFPDRFSGHQFPNYSSELNVNALLLGDSALYLCASRLAGLFDTQYFGPGTRLTVL.

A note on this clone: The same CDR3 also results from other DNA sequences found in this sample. This chain's CDR3 is CASSLGTGREQYF. The CDR3 region has the DNA TGTGCCAGCAGCTTAGGGACAGGGCGGGAGCAGTACTTC. This chain joins TRBV11-2 and TRBJ2-7, with 8 bases identical to TRBD1. This CDR3 contains 13 residues. The trim removed 1 base at V and 7 bases at J, leaving 3 bases unmatched. The germline CDR1 and CDR2 sequences are SGHAT and FQNNGV.

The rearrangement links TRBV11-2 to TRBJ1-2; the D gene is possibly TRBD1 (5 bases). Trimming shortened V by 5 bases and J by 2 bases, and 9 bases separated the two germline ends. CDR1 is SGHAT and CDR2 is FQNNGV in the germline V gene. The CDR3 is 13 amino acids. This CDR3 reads CASSPGPNYGYTF. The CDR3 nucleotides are TGTGCCAGCAGCCCGGGACCCAACTATGGCTACACCTTC.

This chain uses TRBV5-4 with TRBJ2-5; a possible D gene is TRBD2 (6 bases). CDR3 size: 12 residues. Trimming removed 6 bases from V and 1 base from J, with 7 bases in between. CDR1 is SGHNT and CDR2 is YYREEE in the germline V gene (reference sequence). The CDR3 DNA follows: TGTGCCAGCATGGGGGGCCAAGAGACCCAGTACTTC. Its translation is CASMGGQETQYF.

The CDR3, as DNA: TGTGCCAGCAGTACGGACAGGGGGAAGACCCAGTACTTC. Its protein product is CASSTDRGKTQYF. The V and J genes are TRBV6-6 and TRBJ2-5; 10 nucleotides align to TRBD1. Germline CDR1 and CDR2: MNHNY and SVGAGI (reference sequence). The V segment lost 5 bases and the J segment 6 bases; nucleotides outside the gene matches: 3. The CDR3 spans 13 residues.